These T cell receptor beta chains were read from a single sample in a study of blood T cell repertoires in COVID-19. Method: immunoSEQ multiplex PCR; TCRdb's copy keeps in-frame clones and lacks some. The table has 220,000 or so clones, 75% to 85% seen once; the top ten hold around 8%. Sequenced material: peripheral blood. All receptors derive from a woman aged 80 or older with COVID-19, enrolled during active disease. CDR3s include the opening cysteine and the closing phenylalanine or tryptophan. A D gene is named only where the DNA matches it firmly. Clone size is not always given. Where it is, it says once, few, many or a class for expanded clones.

J,size,V,D,CDR3,DNA
TRBJ1-5,-,TRBV9,-,CASSEGPHSSNQPQHF,TGTGCCAGCAGCGAGGGGCCTCACTCCAGCAATCAGCCCCAGCATTTT
TRBJ2-1,-,TRBV5-1,TRBD1,CASSLGTGKFNEQFF,TGCGCCAGCAGCTTGGGGACAGGGAAATTCAATGAGCAGTTCTTC
TRBJ1-3,-,TRBV30,TRBD1,CAWKQGKGNTIYF,TGTGCCTGGAAACAGGGGAAAGGAAACACCATATATTTT
TRBJ1-2,once,TRBV27,-,CARSPSGYGYTF,TGTGCCAGAAGCCCTTCGGGGTATGGCTACACCTTC
TRBJ2-7,-,TRBV12-3/TRBV12-4,-,CASRTTSRGEQYF,TGTGCCAGCAGGACGACTAGTAGGGGTGAGCAGTACTTC
TRBJ2-4,-,TRBV19,TRBD1,CASEAGTGSNIQYF,TGTGCCAGTGAAGCCGGGACAGGGAGCAACATTCAGTACTTC
TRBJ1-1,-,TRBV5-4,TRBD1,CASSLGGSNTEAFF,TGTGCCAGCAGCTTAGGGGGCTCGAACACTGAAGCTTTCTTT
TRBJ1-5,-,TRBV4-1,TRBD1,CASSLGQSDSQHF,TGCGCCAGCAGCCTGGGACAGTCTGATTCCCAGCATTTT
TRBJ2-1,-,TRBV18,-,CASSPARQSYNEQFF,TGTGCCAGCTCACCAGCCAGACAGTCCTACAATGAGCAGTTCTTC
TRBJ2-1,-,TRBV7-8,-,CASSLRAGQVNNEQFF,TGTGCCAGCAGCTTAAGAGCGGGACAGGTGAACAATGAGCAGTTCTTC
TRBJ2-5,-,TRBV18,-,CASSPSRETQYF,TGTGCCAGCTCACCGAGCCGGGAGACCCAGTACTTC
TRBJ1-6,-,TRBV2,-,CASSVNRDNNSPLHF,TGTGCCAGCAGTGTTAACAGGGACAATAATTCACCCCTCCACTTT
TRBJ2-3,-,TRBV5-1,-,CASSQGVVTDTQYF,TGCGCCAGCAGCCAAGGGGTAGTTACAGATACGCAGTATTTT
TRBJ1-2,-,TRBV27,-,CASSLADGRSGTNYGYTF,TGTGCCAGCAGTTTAGCGGACGGCCGTTCGGGGACTAACTATGGCTACACCTTC
TRBJ1-3,-,TRBV5-4,-,CASSRGGEGGNTIYF,TGTGCCAGCAGCCGGGGGGGAGAAGGTGGAAACACCATATATTTT
TRBJ1-2,-,TRBV20-1,TRBD1,CIAPGQGEFGF,TGCATCGCTCCGGGACAGGGTGAATTCGGCTTC
TRBJ1-2,-,TRBV28,TRBD1,CASRTGGVYGYTF,TGTGCCAGCAGGACAGGGGGAGTCTATGGCTACACCTTC
TRBJ2-7,-,TRBV7-9,-,CASSPMYRNPNYEQYF,TGTGCCAGCAGCCCTATGTACAGGAATCCCAACTACGAGCAGTACTTC
TRBJ1-1,once,TRBV3-1/TRBV3-2,-,CASMVTGGGTEAFF,TGTGCCAGCATGGTAACAGGCGGGGGCACTGAAGCTTTCTTT
TRBJ2-1,-,TRBV6-2/TRBV6-3,TRBD2,CASSYSGTSGRAAYNEQFF,TGTGCCAGCAGTTACTCCGGGACTAGCGGGAGGGCGGCCTACAATGAGCAGTTCTTC
TRBJ1-1,-,TRBV9,-,CASSVAVGGADTEAFF,TGTGCCAGCAGCGTAGCGGTGGGGGGGGCCGACACTGAAGCTTTCTTT
TRBJ1-4,once,TRBV19,TRBD1,CASSDRDRGVKLFF,TGTGCCAGTAGTGACCGGGACAGGGGGGTAAAACTGTTTTTT
TRBJ1-1,once,TRBV18,-,CASSPPKQNTEAFF,TGTGCCAGCTCACCACCGAAACAGAACACTGAAGCTTTCTTT
TRBJ1-2,-,TRBV27,-,CASSLRLGWYGYTF,TGTGCCAGCAGTTTAAGGCTCGGGTGGTATGGCTACACCTTC
TRBJ1-1,-,TRBV5-4,-,CASSLGLNLQNTEAFF,TGTGCCAGCAGCTTGGGACTTAACCTACAGAACACTGAAGCTTTCTTT
TRBJ1-5,-,TRBV27,TRBD1,CASSDRQGLQPQHF,TGTGCCAGCAGTGACCGACAGGGTTTGCAGCCCCAGCATTTT
TRBJ1-6,-,TRBV18,-,CASSPDRDSPLHF,TGTGCCAGCTCACCAGATCGAGATTCACCCCTCCACTTT
TRBJ2-2,-,TRBV7-9,TRBD1,CASSLPTGGAPGELFF,TGTGCCAGCAGCTTACCGACAGGGGGCGCACCCGGGGAGCTGTTTTTT
TRBJ2-1,once,TRBV24-1,TRBD2,CATSDNLAGVSYEQFF,TGTGCCACCAGTGATAATCTAGCGGGAGTTTCTTATGAGCAGTTCTTC
TRBJ2-3,-,TRBV7-2,TRBD2,CASSLVAGTQYF,TGTGCCAGCAGCTTAGTAGCGGGAACGCAGTATTTT
TRBJ2-7,-,TRBV11-2,-,CASSPWGGRGNEQYF,TGTGCCAGCAGCCCATGGGGTGGTCGGGGGAACGAGCAGTACTTC
TRBJ1-3,-,TRBV2,-,CASRDTSGNTIYF,TGTGCCAGCCGGGACACCTCAGGAAACACCATATATTTT
TRBJ1-1,-,TRBV18,-,CASSRQEGEAFF,TGTGCCAGCTCACGACAAGAGGGTGAAGCTTTCTTT
TRBJ2-2,many,TRBV7-6,-,CASSLQGTGELFF,TGTGCCAGCAGCTTACAGGGCACCGGGGAGCTGTTTTTT
TRBJ2-1,few,TRBV20-1,TRBD2,CSASVASGRSSYNEQFF,TGCAGTGCTAGTGTGGCTAGCGGGAGGAGCTCCTACAATGAGCAGTTCTTC
TRBJ2-3,-,TRBV7-2,-,CASSPSERTDTQYF,TGTGCCAGCAGCCCTTCCGAGCGCACAGATACGCAGTATTTT
TRBJ2-1,-,TRBV4-1,TRBD1,CASSQDRQGGYNEQFF,TGCGCCAGCAGCCAAGATCGACAGGGGGGTTACAATGAGCAGTTCTTC
TRBJ2-7,-,TRBV2,-,CASGQTYEQYF,TGTGCCAGCGGACAGACCTACGAGCAGTACTTC
TRBJ2-1,-,TRBV2,-,CASIFQATEQFF,TGTGCCAGCATTTTCCAGGCGACTGAGCAGTTCTTC
TRBJ1-2,-,TRBV7-2,-,CASSLDISYGYTF,TGTGCCAGCAGCTTAGACATAAGCTATGGCTACACCTTC
TRBJ1-3,-,TRBV7-9,TRBD1,CASSLLLMTGGAGNTIYF,TGTGCCAGCAGCTTACTGCTGATGACAGGGGGAGCGGGAAACACCATATATTTT
TRBJ1-5,-,TRBV28,-,CASSLVSQPQHF,TGTGCCAGCAGTTTAGTTTCACAGCCCCAGCATTTT
TRBJ1-1,-,TRBV2,-,CATTGSQRNTEAFF,TGTGCCACCACGGGGAGCCAGAGGAACACTGAAGCTTTCTTT
TRBJ1-2,-,TRBV5-8,TRBD1,CASSLGPTGETDGYTF,TGTGCCAGCAGCTTGGGGCCTACAGGGGAAACGGATGGCTACACCTTC
TRBJ1-2,once,TRBV28,TRBD1,CASTVDGQGKWWGYTF,TGTGCCAGCACCGTCGACGGACAGGGAAAGTGGTGGGGCTACACCTTC
TRBJ2-2,-,TRBV5-1,TRBD2,CASSFRGLADTGELFF,TGCGCCAGCAGCTTTAGGGGACTAGCGGACACCGGGGAGCTGTTTTTT
TRBJ1-4,-,TRBV11-2,-,CASSLGGGRLFF,TGTGCCAGCAGCTTAGGCGGGGGGCGACTGTTTTTT
TRBJ1-2,-,TRBV19,-,CASKEGSRYGYTF,TGTGCCAGTAAGGAGGGCAGCCGCTATGGCTACACCTTC
TRBJ1-1,-,TRBV11-3,-,CASSRGGTPTEAFF,TGTGCCAGCAGCCGGGGGGGAACCCCCACTGAAGCTTTCTTT
TRBJ2-1,-,TRBV6-2/TRBV6-3,TRBD2,CASSYSPGGPYNEQFF,TGTGCCAGCAGTTACTCGCCGGGAGGCCCCTACAATGAGCAGTTCTTC
TRBJ2-6,-,TRBV5-1,-,CASSLAEAGANVLTF,TGCGCCAGCAGCTTGGCCGAGGCGGGGGCCAACGTCCTGACTTTC
TRBJ2-1,-,TRBV5-1,-,CASSSGWAGVYNEQFF,TGCGCCAGCAGCTCGGGGTGGGCGGGCGTTTACAATGAGCAGTTCTTC
TRBJ2-5,once,TRBV7-2,-,CASSLALLRTQYF,TGTGCCAGCAGCTTAGCCCTGCTCAGGACCCAGTACTTC
TRBJ2-7,-,TRBV18,-,CASSLSGYSPTMEQYF,TGTGCCAGCTCACTATCAGGTTACTCTCCTACGATGGAGCAGTACTTC
TRBJ1-6,many,TRBV4-2,-,CASSQDSGHPNSPLHF,TGTGCCAGCAGCCAAGATTCGGGACATCCTAATTCACCCCTCCACTTT